The TCR beta chain under discussion was sequenced for a study of blood T cell repertoires in COVID-19. Study context: COVID-19 samples, acute and convalescent, were from the United States, Italy and Spain. The analysed material was cDNA or gDNA that came from T cells, B-cell-depleted T cells, or PBMCs.

In the original processing: Cell counts per sample came from amplifying reference gene primers. Clones were sequenced by immunoSEQ multiplex PCR, and TCRdb holds only the in-frame ones, with some missing. The DNA was the basis for D and trimming; V, J and clone size are from that table. The repertoire consists of around 160,000 clones, with roughly 80% occurring once and the leading ten covering more than 7%. Germline values: CDR1 MNHEY, CDR2 SMNVEV (reference sequence). V lost 3 bases to trimming and J lost 7 bases, with 10 bases between them. There are 13 residues in the CDR3. The chain uses TRBV27 and TRBJ2-1; D gene unclear. This TCR derives from a human donor with acute or convalescent COVID-19. The donor label of this sample is uncertain. The sample consisted of peripheral blood. The CDR3 is CASSFTASNEQFF. Here the CDR3 DNA reads TGTGCCAGCAGTTTCACAGCCTCTAATGAGCAGTTCTTC.